There are a few counts of the clone carrying this T cell receptor (beta chain). The source of the sample is a study of T cells in Graves' hyperthyroidism and ophthalmopathy. CDR1 is MNHNS, CDR2 SASEGT, per germline. CDR3 length: 15 residues. Trimming cost V 0 bases and J 1 base, with 9 bases left between them. TCR beta CDR3 sequences were amplified from RNA transcripts. First-round RT-PCR of the TCR CDR3 relied on the HTBI primer set. TCRdb independently ran MiXCR on the multiplex PCR reads; one entry per CDR3 protein. The sample includes under 350,000 distinct CDR3 sequences, about 18% of them seen just once.

The sequence derives from a woman aged 45-60 years with Graves' hyperthyroidism. Source material: blood. The gene calls are TRBV6-1 and TRBJ2-5; D not certain. CDR3 residues: CASSEAAIPQETQYF. The CDR3 nucleotides read TGTGCCAGCAGTGAAGCGGCGATACCCCAAGAGACCCAGTACTTC.